One TCR beta chain is described in this entry. Its antigen is as yet unknown. This CDR3 is built from 14 residues. Unmatched junction bases numbered 4, after V lost 4 bases and J lost 5 bases. Per germline, CDR1 MGHDK and CDR2 SYGVNS. The entry originates in a study of T cells after posttransplantation cyclophosphamide. The related graft donor's blood sample was taken on the day of bone marrow donation. Clones were read by immunoSEQ multiplex PCR, and TCRdb kept only the in-frame ones, dropping some. The record shows tens of thousands of clones for this sample, with no singletons present. Whole-study results and caveats: TRB clonality was highly associated with recipient CMV seropositivity and reactivation. Later post-transplant blood repertoires were often dominated by donor CD8+ memory clones. Skin or GI-infiltrating T cells shared few TRB sequences with blood.

V is TRBV25-1 and J is TRBJ2-5; 10 positions match TRBD1. This TCR derives from a woman aged 55 to 70 in good health, CMV-negative, and a related stem cell transplant donor. Sample: PBMCs. CDR3 bases: TGTGCCAGCAGTGGACAGGGGGCCGAGGAGACCCAGTACTTC. It encodes CASSGQGAEETQYF.